This T cell receptor (beta chain) was captured in a study of blood T cell repertoires in COVID-19. Across the study: Sites across the United States, Italy and Spain contributed samples from acute and convalescent COVID-19. From T cells, B-cell-depleted T cells, or PBMCs came the material, which was cDNA or gDNA.

The length of the CDR3 is 14 residues. V lost 4 bases and J lost 7, with 16 bases in between. Germline loops: CDR1 LGHNA, CDR2 YSLEER. Sequencing used immunoSEQ multiplex PCR; TCRdb keeps in-frame clones, though not all of them. The sample has approximately 250,000 clones, approximately 88% seen once; the top ten hold roughly 1.2%. The receptor was derived from a woman in her forties with acute COVID-19. The sequenced sample was PBMCs or T cells enriched from blood (not recorded which). The V call is TRBV4-3, the J call TRBJ2-5, with a weak D call TRBD2 (5 bases). In DNA, the CDR3 is TGCGCCAGCAGCCCCACCGACGAGGCGGGGACCCAGTACTTC. Residues: CASSPTDEAGTQYF.